This T cell receptor (beta chain) was identified during a study of breast tumors, draining lymph nodes, adjacent tissues. Axillary draining lymph nodes of breast cancer patients supplied the node samples. One entry per CDR3 protein results from TCRdb running MiXCR on the multiplex PCR reads. The sample lists 90,000 to 120,000 distinct CDR3 sequences, approximately 21% occurring once. The V end lost 0 bases, the J end lost 4 bases, and 8 bases lay between the germline ends. In germline, CDR1 is SGHRS, CDR2 YFSETQ. The CDR3 spans 14 residues. The sample comprised axillary lymph node tissue. This rearrangement joins TRBV5-1 to TRBJ2-1; D possibly uses TRBD1 or TRBD2 (5 bases each). The sequence derives from a female donor with breast cancer. Some clones in this sample may be carry-over from other donors' samples. CDR3 residues: CASSLGGIYNEQFF. The CDR3 bases are TGCGCCAGCAGCTTGGGGGGGATATACAATGAGCAGTTCTTC.